Below, 9 T cell receptor beta chains from the same sample are listed, as sequenced in a study of shared clonotypes between healthy human individuals. TCRdb's table, derived via immunoSEQ multiplex PCR, lists solely in-frame clones and lacks some. The sample consists of roughly 490,000 clones, less than 80% of them appearing once. Input material: PBMCs. Receptor source: a woman in her 40s in good health. Some clones in this sample may be carry-over from other donors' samples.

As regards this clone: This probably arose from a read error, given a far larger clone one base away. The chain is built from TRBV4-1 and TRBJ1-5; no clear D gene. The CDR3 extends over 16 amino acids. Germline CDR1 is MGHRA and CDR2 is YSYEKL. The CDR3 reads CASSQDGGWSSQPQHF. The CDR3 nucleotides read TGCGCCAGCAGCCAAGATGGAGGTTGGAGCAGTCAGCCCCAGCATTTT.

The rearrangement joins TRBV10-3 to TRBJ2-7; 10 bases fit TRBD2. The CDR3 is made up of 14 amino acids. Germline CDR1 reads ENHRY; CDR2 reads SYGVKD. With V trimmed by 4 bases and J by 3 bases, 3 bases remained unmatched. CDR3 protein: CAISGLAGDYEQYF. In DNA form, the CDR3 reads TGTGCCATCAGTGGGCTAGCGGGAGACTACGAGCAGTACTTC.

The genes are TRBV5-1 and TRBJ2-2; TRBD1 is a possible D gene (8 bases). CDR1 is SGHRS, CDR2 YFSETQ, per germline. Trimming left V 2 bases short and J 3 bases short, with 14 bases between. This CDR3 has 16 residues. The CDR3 DNA reads TGCGCCAGCAGCTTCCACAGGGGGGGTGACACCGGGGAGCTGTTTTTT. The encoded protein is CASSFHRGGDTGELFF.

The chain couples TRBV6-7 to TRBJ1-5; 8 nucleotides align to TRBD1. TRBV6-7 belongs to the ORF category, with a function that is uncertain. This CDR3 is 17 amino acids long. V was pared by 7 bases and J by 5 bases, with 16 bases of the junction left unmatched. CDR3 residues: CASTAREAGGWHQPQHF. In DNA form, the CDR3 reads TGTGCCAGCACCGCGAGGGAAGCAGGGGGCTGGCATCAGCCCCAGCATTTT.

The CDR3 reads CASSPSDRVETQYF. The CDR3 coding sequence is TGTGCCAGCAGCCCCTCCGACAGGGTCGAGACCCAGTACTTC. The chain is built from TRBV7-3 and TRBJ2-5; TRBD1 aligns across 7 bases. Germline V gene data show CDR1 as SGHTA and CDR2 as FQGTGA. V was pared by 5 bases and J by 5 bases, with 8 bases of the junction left unmatched. CDR3 length: 14 amino acids.

The chain combines TRBV5-1 with TRBJ1-5; tentatively, D is TRBD1 (5 bases). Germline V lookup: CDR1 SGHRS, CDR2 YFSETQ. This CDR3 spans 15 amino acids. Trimming left V 1 base short and J 5 bases short, with 13 bases between. CDR3 loop: CASSLFGRDDQPQHF. CDR3 in DNA: TGCGCCAGCAGCTTGTTCGGCAGGGATGATCAGCCCCAGCATTTT.

The chain links TRBV6-1 to TRBJ1-2, with D perhaps TRBD1 (5 bases). This CDR3 is built from 15 residues. CDR1 and CDR2 (germline): MNHNS, SASEGT. V lost 7 bases and J lost 4, with 19 bases in between. The CDR3 DNA is TGTGCCAGCAACCGGGACGGCCAAACCTCCTATGGCTACACCTTC. The encoded protein is CASNRDGQTSYGYTF.

This clone appeared a few times. The chain is built from TRBV6-1 and TRBJ1-2; D uncertain. V lost 5 bases, J lost 2 bases, and 6 bases lay in between. Germline V gene lookup returns CDR1 MNHNS and CDR2 SASEGT. The CDR3 loop spans 12 amino acids. The CDR3 region is CASSSGNYGYTF. The CDR3 coding sequence is TGTGCCAGCAGTTCAGGCAACTATGGCTACACCTTC.

This clone has more than one count but fewer than ten. This chain links TRBV6-1 with TRBJ2-2; 10 bases are shared with TRBD2. V gave up 4 bases and J gave up 6 bases; unmatched junction bases: 8. Germline CDR1 reads MNHNS; CDR2 reads SASEGT. The CDR3 sequence is 16 residues long. The CDR3 loop is CASSVASGSRAGELFF. The CDR3 DNA follows: TGTGCCAGCAGTGTGGCTAGCGGGAGTAGGGCCGGGGAGCTGTTTTTT.